This TCR beta chain emerged from a study of siplizumab effects on memory and regulatory T cells (dated by TCRdb to about 2019). With regard to the full study: The study looked at the effect of siplizumab, an anti-CD2 antibody, on alloreactive T-cell subsets in allogeneic mixed lymphocyte reactions made from human PBMCs.

Unstimulated CD4+ memory cells were also sequenced in three donor pairs, together with CD4+ naive, CD8+ TEMRA, CD8+ naive and CD8+ effector memory subsets. TCRbeta CDR3 sequencing was performed on sorted unstimulated T cells and on proliferating T cells recovered from mixed lymphocyte reactions. Fresh whole blood from 9 to 11 HLA-typed healthy donors was used as the source from which PBMCs were isolated. Study-wide findings and limitations: Sequences below about 10^-5 frequency were poorly captured, so only a minor fraction of alloreactive clones could be mapped to unstimulated subsets. Among mappable alloreactive CD4+ clones, an average Treg-derived fraction of roughly 69% was observed with siplizumab, compared with approximately 30% in control reactions. Siplizumab significantly reduced the cumulative frequency of alloreactive sequences traceable to unstimulated CD4+ memory T cells. Compared with memory T cells, unstimulated naive T cells appeared more diverse, and naive cells seemed to make a substantial contribution to the alloresponse. Whether proliferating Tregs from siplizumab cultures actually had suppressive function was not functionally confirmed. For roughly 75-95% of proliferating CD4+ or CD8+ clones, no naive or memory phenotype could be assigned.

Comment on this clone: The antigen it recognizes is unknown. The sample holds no much larger clone one base away, and base qualities are not on file.

V is pruned by 1 base and J by 4 bases, leaving 10 bases of the junction without a gene match. Including cysteine and phenylalanine, the CDR3 has 16 amino acids. Only the CDR3 DNA stays, 48 bases, in frame from base 1. The germline V gene (reference sequence) sets CDR1 to MNHEY and CDR2 to SMNVEV. The library was built by means of the immunoSEQ multiplex PCR assay. About 10^5 TCR templates per sample were assayed on the deep sequencing platform. Genomic DNA extracted from sorted T cells was the material used for TCRbeta CDR3 sequencing. The study's own analysis went as follows. The R programming language was used for clonal analysis of TCRbeta CDR3 data. Unstimulated samples were compared with post-reaction CFSE-low samples to define alloreactive CD4+ and CD8+ clones. Regulatory or non-regulatory origin was assigned to alloreactive CD4+ clones by matching of sequences to sorted unstimulated Treg and non-Treg repertoires. The immuneACCESS repertoire file appears here via TCRdb, limited to in-frame rearrangements. These files lack a portion of the clones; in checked studies, under half of the deficit traces to unresolved V genes, and the cause of the others is not known. V, J and clone size reflect that table, while D and trimming were determined from the DNA. This sample has some 41,000 clones in its table, and 70% to 90% of those were observed once. The ten largest account for approximately 0.25% of the sample.

This sequence uses TRBV27 and TRBJ2-7, with 7 bases aligning to TRBD2. What was sequenced was naive CD4+ T cells sorted from blood. Sample cell subset or site, as interpreted from the label and publication: unstimulated naive T cells. This clonotype originated in a human donor in good health. For the CDR3, the sequence is CASSLYSAGRGYEQYF. The nucleotide sequence is given as TGTGCCAGCAGTTTATACTCAGCGGGACGGGGTTACGAGCAGTACTTC.